These T cell receptor beta chains were read from a single sample in a study of T-cell memory formation after mild COVID-19. TCRdb reanalysed the 5' RACE reads using MiXCR and keeps one entry per CDR3 protein. Of some 45,000 distinct CDR3 sequences listed, 25% to 35% are singletons. The sequenced material came from PBMCs or a T cell subset sorted from them (not recorded which). Every receptor here comes from a man aged 18 to 30 who had mild COVID-19 (a few samples of this study predate the infection). Cell type and time point are not known. Each CDR3 is given with its conserved first and last residue. Fields, in order: J gene, V gene, clone size, D gene, CDR3 protein, CDR3 DNA. D genes are given only for firm matches. Where a row states a size, it is once, few, many or the class of an expanded clone; other rows omit it.

J: TRBJ2-1
V: TRBV12-3/TRBV12-4
size: few
D: .
CDR3: CASGGLGVYNEQFF
DNA: TGTGCCAGCGGGGGGCTAGGGGTCTACAATGAGCAGTTCTTC

J: TRBJ2-3
V: TRBV20-1
size: .
D: TRBD2
CDR3: CSAGQIGGGADTQYF
DNA: TGCAGTGCTGGACAGATCGGCGGGGGGGCAGATACGCAGTATTTT

J: TRBJ1-1
V: TRBV15
size: .
D: TRBD1
CDR3: CATSTGQGIWRAFF
DNA: TGTGCCACCAGCACCGGACAGGGGATCTGGCGAGCTTTCTTT

J: TRBJ2-1
V: TRBV12-3/TRBV12-4
size: .
D: TRBD2
CDR3: CASSPTSGHYNEQFF
DNA: TGTGCCAGCAGTCCGACTAGCGGACACTACAATGAGCAGTTCTTC

J: TRBJ2-5
V: TRBV11-1
size: many
D: .
CDR3: CASSLDETQYF
DNA: TGTGCCAGCAGCTTAGATGAGACCCAGTACTTC

J: TRBJ1-1
V: TRBV12-3/TRBV12-4
size: .
D: .
CDR3: CASSLGGANEAFF
DNA: TGTGCCAGCAGTTTAGGAGGGGCCAATGAAGCTTTCTTT

J: TRBJ1-5
V: TRBV18
size: .
D: .
CDR3: CASSPTNQPQHF
DNA: TGTGCCAGCTCACCTACCAATCAGCCCCAGCATTTT

J: TRBJ2-3
V: TRBV29-1
size: few
D: .
CDR3: CSVDGIGKSTDTQYF
DNA: TGCAGCGTTGATGGTATCGGAAAAAGCACAGATACGCAGTATTTT

J: TRBJ1-5
V: TRBV6-2/TRBV6-3
size: few
D: .
CDR3: CASRRISQPQHF
DNA: TGTGCCAGCAGGAGGATCAGTCAGCCCCAGCATTTT

J: TRBJ2-3
V: TRBV4-2
size: .
D: .
CDR3: CASSQEGGGVDTQYF
DNA: TGTGCCAGCAGCCAAGAAGGGGGGGGCGTAGATACGCAGTATTTT

J: TRBJ1-1
V: TRBV15
size: few
D: .
CDR3: CATSSGGRGTEAFF
DNA: TGTGCCACCAGCAGCGGAGGCCGGGGCACTGAAGCTTTCTTT

J: TRBJ1-2
V: TRBV6-2/TRBV6-3
size: few
D: TRBD1
CDR3: CASSPKETGHYGYTF
DNA: TGTGCCAGCAGTCCGAAGGAGACAGGGCACTATGGCTACACCTTC

J: TRBJ2-2
V: TRBV3-1
size: .
D: .
CDR3: CASSQIRRLTTGELFF
DNA: TGTGCCAGCAGCCAAATCAGGAGGTTAACCACCGGGGAGCTGTTTTTT

J: TRBJ1-6
V: TRBV20-1
size: .
D: .
CDR3: CSAREGDSPLHF
DNA: TGCAGTGCTAGAGAGGGTGATTCACCCCTCCACTTT

J: TRBJ2-5
V: TRBV5-1
size: .
D: TRBD1
CDR3: CASSIGQEETQYF
DNA: TGCGCCAGCAGCATCGGACAGGAGGAGACCCAGTACTTC

J: TRBJ2-1
V: TRBV6-6
size: few
D: .
CDR3: CASSYSPDEQFF
DNA: TGTGCCAGCAGTTACTCCCCGGATGAGCAGTTCTTC

J: TRBJ2-3
V: TRBV6-1
size: .
D: TRBD2
CDR3: CASSLIAGGPPDTQYF
DNA: TGTGCCAGCAGCTTAATAGCGGGGGGGCCCCCAGATACGCAGTATTTT

J: TRBJ2-3
V: TRBV27
size: .
D: TRBD1
CDR3: CASRERGRSTDTQYF
DNA: TGTGCCAGCAGGGAAAGGGGGCGTTCCACAGATACGCAGTATTTT

J: TRBJ2-1
V: TRBV4-3
size: .
D: TRBD2
CDR3: CASSQVGSGGFNEQFF
DNA: TGCGCCAGCAGCCAAGTTGGCAGCGGGGGGTTCAATGAGCAGTTCTTC

J: TRBJ2-2
V: TRBV27
size: few
D: .
CDR3: CASSLLTGELFF
DNA: TGTGCCAGCAGTTTATTGACCGGGGAGCTGTTTTTT

J: TRBJ1-2
V: TRBV27
size: .
D: TRBD1
CDR3: CASSPGTGLYYTF
DNA: TGTGCCAGCAGTCCCGGGACAGGATTATACTACACCTTC

J: TRBJ2-7
V: TRBV7-2
size: .
D: .
CDR3: CASSLFLVSDEQYF
DNA: TGTGCCAGCAGCTTATTTTTAGTCTCCGACGAGCAGTACTTC

J: TRBJ1-1
V: TRBV7-8
size: .
D: TRBD1
CDR3: CASRGGPEGTEAFF
DNA: TGTGCCAGCAGAGGGGGCCCGGAGGGGACTGAAGCTTTCTTT

J: TRBJ2-2
V: TRBV18
size: .
D: .
CDR3: CASPKNTGELFF
DNA: TGTGCCAGCCCTAAGAACACCGGGGAGCTGTTTTTT

J: TRBJ1-1
V: TRBV7-9
size: .
D: .
CDR3: CASSRAREAFF
DNA: TGTGCCAGCAGCCGGGCACGGGAAGCTTTCTTT

J: TRBJ1-5
V: TRBV12-3/TRBV12-4
size: few
D: .
CDR3: CASRAGATNQPQHF
DNA: TGTGCCAGCAGAGCAGGGGCGACAAATCAGCCCCAGCATTTT

J: TRBJ2-1
V: TRBV27
size: .
D: TRBD2
CDR3: CASSRTSSYNEQFF
DNA: TGTGCCAGCAGTAGGACTAGCTCCTACAATGAGCAGTTCTTC

J: TRBJ2-7
V: TRBV27
size: .
D: TRBD1
CDR3: CASSFKGAAYEQYF
DNA: TGTGCCAGCAGTTTTAAGGGGGCGGCGTACGAGCAGTACTTC

J: TRBJ2-6
V: TRBV7-2
size: few
D: .
CDR3: CASSSWDEAGANVLTF
DNA: TGTGCCAGCAGCTCCTGGGACGAAGCTGGGGCCAACGTCCTGACTTTC

J: TRBJ1-2
V: TRBV5-1
size: .
D: TRBD1
CDR3: CASDRTGISSGGYTF
DNA: TGCGCCAGCGATAGGACAGGAATTTCATCAGGTGGCTACACCTTC

J: TRBJ2-7
V: TRBV5-6
size: few
D: .
CDR3: CASSLYTYEQYF
DNA: TGTGCCAGCAGCTTGTACACCTACGAGCAGTACTTC